This is a list of T cell receptor beta chains from one sample in a study of blood T cells in healthy people across ages. TCRdb fed the 5' RACE reads into MiXCR, producing one record per CDR3 protein. The sample yields about 1 million distinct CDR3 sequences, 40% to 50% seen once. The specimen was blood. The receptor set was obtained from a woman between 55 and 75 years old in good health. Both conserved end residues are part of each CDR3. Each record gives: D gene, clone size, V gene, J gene, CDR3 DNA, CDR3 protein. The D gene is left open where the match is weak. Expanded clones are given a class, and other clones once, few, many or no size at all.

TRBD2,once,TRBV4-3,TRBJ2-1,TGCGCCAGCAGCCACCCGACTAGCGGGAGTCGATTCTATGAGCAGTTCTTC,CASSHPTSGSRFYEQFF
-,-,TRBV11-2,TRBJ2-1,TGTGCCAGCAGCTTACGACAACCAAATGAGCAGTTCTTC,CASSLRQPNEQFF
-,-,TRBV28,TRBJ2-6,TGTGCCAGCAGTTTAACTGGGACTCCCTCTGGGGCCAACGTCCTGACTTTC,CASSLTGTPSGANVLTF
TRBD1,-,TRBV3-1,TRBJ1-6,TGTGCCAGCAGCCAAGAAACAGGGGCGAATTCACCCCTCCACTTT,CASSQETGANSPLHF
TRBD2,-,TRBV7-3,TRBJ2-3,TGTGCCAGCAGCTCGGCGGGGGGGGCAGATACGCAGTATTTT,CASSSAGGADTQYF
-,-,TRBV4-2,TRBJ2-2,TGTGCCAGCAGCCAAGATGTAGGGGAGCTGTTTTTT,CASSQDVGELFF
-,-,TRBV5-1,TRBJ2-2,TGCGCCAGCACCCTGGTAGGGGCGCACACCGGGGAGCTGTTTTTT,CASTLVGAHTGELFF
TRBD1,-,TRBV4-2,TRBJ1-4,TGTGCCAGCAGCCAACAGGACAGGGGGGATGAAAAACTGTTTTTT,CASSQQDRGDEKLFF
TRBD2,-,TRBV27,TRBJ2-7,TGTGCCAGCAGCGCGGGACTAGCGGGGATTTACAATGAGCAGTACTTC,CASSAGLAGIYNEQYF
TRBD2,-,TRBV10-2,TRBJ2-1,TGCGCCAGCAGTGGGACTAGCGGGATAAGGAGGGAGCAGTTCTTC,CASSGTSGIRREQFF
-,-,TRBV20-1,TRBJ2-7,TGCAGTGCCGGGGCTGACTTCATCGAGCAGTACTTC,CSAGADFIEQYF
TRBD2,-,TRBV29-1,TRBJ2-3,TGCAGCGGACTCAGCGGGACTAGCGGGAGCGTGGGCACAGATACGCAGTATTTT,CSGLSGTSGSVGTDTQYF
-,-,TRBV6-1,TRBJ2-5,TGTGCCAGCAGCAGACCGGGGGCTAGCGGTTTTACATGGGAGACCCAGTACTTC,CASSRPGASGFTWETQYF
TRBD2,many,TRBV5-1,TRBJ2-7,TGCGCCAGCAGCTTGGGGACTAGCGGGAGGTCCTACGAGCAGTACTTC,CASSLGTSGRSYEQYF
TRBD2,many,TRBV11-2,TRBJ2-1,TGTGCCAGCAGCTTAGGGGGTAGCGGGAGCTACAATGAGCAGTTCTTC,CASSLGGSGSYNEQFF
-,few,TRBV7-6,TRBJ2-3,TGTGCCAGCAGCTTCAAGGGACCACGCTCCCCCACAGATACGCAGTATTTT,CASSFKGPRSPTDTQYF
TRBD1,-,TRBV3-1,TRBJ1-2,TGTGCCAGCAGCCAAGATTTGAGACAGGGGTCCTATGGCTACACCTTC,CASSQDLRQGSYGYTF
TRBD1,many,TRBV9,TRBJ2-5,TGTGCCAGCAGCTCGGGACAGGGGTACCAAGAGACCCAGTACTTC,CASSSGQGYQETQYF
TRBD1,-,TRBV5-6,TRBJ2-7,TGTGCCAGCAGCCGGACAGGGATCTCCTACGAGCAGTACTTC,CASSRTGISYEQYF
TRBD2,-,TRBV4-2,TRBJ2-5,TGTGCCAGCAGCCAAGATCGAGCGGGAGTGCAGACCCAGTACTTC,CASSQDRAGVQTQYF
TRBD1,few,TRBV12-3/TRBV12-4,TRBJ2-5,TGTGCCAGCAGTTTGGGACAGGCCCTTCAAGAGACCCAGTACTTC,CASSLGQALQETQYF
-,-,TRBV12-5,TRBJ2-5,TGTGCTAGTGGTTCCTACACCGTGGAGCGCCAAGAGACCCGGTACTTC,CASGSYTVERQETRYF
-,few,TRBV24-1,TRBJ2-7,TGTGCCGCCAGAGGCGGGATTAACAATGAGCAGTACTTC,CAARGGINNEQYF
TRBD2,-,TRBV11-2,TRBJ2-7,TGTGCCAGCAGCACGGCTGGCGGGAGCTCCTACGAGCAGTACTTC,CASSTAGGSSYEQYF
TRBD1,-,TRBV12-3/TRBV12-4,TRBJ2-1,TGTGCCAGTACCGCAGGGGACAGGTGGTTGGATGAGCAGTTCTTC,CASTAGDRWLDEQFF
-,-,TRBV3-1,TRBJ2-5,TGTGCCAGCAGCCAAGAGAGGGGACTCGGGCAAGAGACCCAGTACTTC,CASSQERGLGQETQYF
-,-,TRBV29-1,TRBJ1-2,TGCAGCGTTATGACGGTGGGCTGTGGCTACACCTTC,CSVMTVGCGYTF
TRBD2,-,TRBV20-1,TRBJ2-3,TGCAGTGCTAGGGAGACTAGCCACAACACAGATACGCAGTATTTT,CSARETSHNTDTQYF
-,-,TRBV18,TRBJ2-7,TGTGCCATCTCACCGACCCTCTACGAGCAGTACTTC,CAISPTLYEQYF
TRBD1,-,TRBV12-3/TRBV12-4,TRBJ1-4,TGTGCCAGCAGCCCCGGGGACAGGAGGACTGAAAAACTGTTTTTT,CASSPGDRRTEKLFF
TRBD1,-,TRBV5-1,TRBJ2-1,TGCGCCAGCAGCTTGGTTGACAGGGGGCGAAATGAGCAGTTCTTC,CASSLVDRGRNEQFF
TRBD2,few,TRBV12-3/TRBV12-4,TRBJ2-7,TGTGCCAGCAGTTTCGGGATTAGCGGGACCTTCTACGAGCAGTACTTC,CASSFGISGTFYEQYF
-,many,TRBV20-1,TRBJ2-7,TGCAGTGCTAGAGGCCCCAACTACGAGCAGTACTTC,CSARGPNYEQYF
-,-,TRBV30,TRBJ2-5,TGTGCCTGGATGGGAATGAAGACCCAGTACTTC,CAWMGMKTQYF
TRBD2,few,TRBV4-2,TRBJ2-1,TGTGCCAGCAGCCAATATCTAGCGGGAGAGACAGACGAATACAATGAGCAGTTCTTC,CASSQYLAGETDEYNEQFF
-,-,TRBV19,TRBJ1-2,TGTGCCAGTAGTATCATGGCAGGAGTGGAGGCTGGCTACACCTTC,CASSIMAGVEAGYTF
TRBD1,-,TRBV20-1,TRBJ2-7,TGCAGTGCCCAAACACAGGGGAGCTCCTCCTACGAGCAGTACTTC,CSAQTQGSSSYEQYF
TRBD1,few,TRBV6-5,TRBJ2-7,TGTGCCAGCAGTTACTTTGGACAGGCCCCCTACGAGCAGTACTTC,CASSYFGQAPYEQYF
TRBD2,-,TRBV10-1,TRBJ2-2,TGCGCCAGCAGTGAGTCGGCTAGCGGGATACTCAACACCGGGGAGCTGTTTTTT,CASSESASGILNTGELFF
-,-,TRBV12-3/TRBV12-4,TRBJ2-5,TGTGCCAGCAGCCTAAAGCGGGCTATTGAGTACCAAGAGACCCAGTACTTC,CASSLKRAIEYQETQYF
-,few,TRBV9,TRBJ2-7,TGTGCCAGCAGCGCAGGGGTCGGGGGCTACGAGCAGTACTTC,CASSAGVGGYEQYF
TRBD2,-,TRBV9,TRBJ2-1,TGTGCCAGCAGCCCGACGGGACTAGGCTATGAGCAGTTCTTC,CASSPTGLGYEQFF
-,-,TRBV7-2,TRBJ2-5,TGTGCCAGCAGCTTAGTTGGGGCTAACGCCCCGTCTCAGTACTTC,CASSLVGANAPSQYF